This T cell receptor (beta chain) was recorded in a study of Graves' ophthalmopathy and Graves' hyperthyroidism. Patients were excluded if they had other autoimmune diseases or uncontrolled infections, and likewise if pregnancy or lactation applied. RNA served as the template for amplifying TCR beta CDR3 regions. The library came from an HTBI-primed first-round RT-PCR and a second-round multiplex PCR. TCRdb used MiXCR to reprocess the multiplex PCR reads, holding one entry per CDR3 protein. The sample includes 210,000 or so distinct CDR3 sequences, 29% seen only once; the top ten take 9.1%. This clonotype appeared many times. V gave up 1 base and J gave up 0 bases, with 11 bases separating them. Germline-derived CDR1 and CDR2 are LNHDA and SQIVND (reference sequence). This CDR3 contains 16 residues.

The chain carries TRBV19 and TRBJ2-3; weak D call: TRBD2 (5 bases). The clonotype originates from a man aged 45-60 years with Graves' ophthalmopathy. The sequenced sample was peripheral blood. CDR3 sequence reads: CASSIGTGGSTDTQYF. The CDR3 DNA follows: TGTGCCAGTAGTATAGGGACTGGCGGGAGCACAGATACGCAGTATTTT.